This T cell receptor (beta chain) came from a study of blood T cell repertoires in COVID-19. Study background: Material from acute and convalescent COVID-19 was sourced from the United States, Italy and Spain.

In this sample, this clone turned up a few times. Assay: immunoSEQ multiplex PCR; the TCRdb copy retains only in-frame clones and omits some. The repertoire includes 100,000 to 150,000 clones, over 75% of them detected once, and more than 2% sits in the top ten. Germline CDR1 and CDR2: MDHEN and SYDVKM. Deletions cut 6 bases from V and 7 bases from J, with 19 bases between. The CDR3 has 15 residues. This rearrangement joins TRBV28 to TRBJ1-5; D possibly corresponds to TRBD1 (6 bases). The sample taken for sequencing was peripheral blood. The sequence came from a man aged 65 to 79 with active COVID-19. This CDR3 is CASSPPGGAQQPQHF. The CDR3 DNA is TGTGCCAGCAGCCCACCGGGGGGGGCACAACAGCCCCAGCATTTT. The whole variable domain, filled in from reference TRBV28 and TRBJ1-5, reads DVKVTQSSRYLVKRTGEKVFLECVQDMDHENMFWYRQDPGLGLRLIYFSYDVKMKEKGDIPEGYSVSREKKERFSLILESASTNQTSMYLCASSPPGGAQQPQHFGDGTRLSIL.